This TCR beta chain is drawn from a study of shared clonotypes between healthy human individuals. Trimming took 7 bases from V and 2 from J, leaving 17 bases between them. The CDR3 has 15 amino acids. The germline CDR1 and CDR2 sequences are MNHNS and SASEGT. Assay used: immunoSEQ multiplex PCR; TCRdb lists only in-frame clones, some missing. The data hold about 2.3 million clones, with about 90% observed a single time. The receptor comes from a man between 18 and 29 years old in good health. Some clones in this sample may be carry-over from other donors' samples. This chain joins TRBV6-1 and TRBJ1-2; D unclear. Sequenced input: naive CD4+ T cells from PBMCs. The sample's subset: CD45RA+ positively selected. DNA of the CDR3: TGTGCCAGCACCGCGGCAGGTCCAATGAACTATGGCTACACCTTC. The encoded protein is CASTAAGPMNYGYTF.